A selection of T cell receptor beta chains follows, all from one sample in a study of chemoradiotherapy in HPV16-positive cancers. TCRdb's copy holds only in-frame clones and misses some; the assay was immunoSEQ multiplex PCR. The repertoire holds 8,000 to 9,000 clones, with roughly 80% as singletons. Collection of the sample occurred from a patient who underwent chemoradiotherapy. Every receptor here comes from a human donor with HPV-associated anogenital cancer. CDR3s include the opening cysteine and the closing phenylalanine or tryptophan. D genes are given only for firm matches. Size tells how often a clone was seen (once, few, many) or the class of an expanded clone, and some rows leave it out.

v_call	d_call	clone_size	j_call	cdr3_nt	cdr3_aa
TRBV18	TRBD2	.	TRBJ2-1	TGTGCCAGCTCACCACCGTTAACTAGCGGGGAGCAGTTCTTC	CASSPPLTSGEQFF
TRBV7-9	.	.	TRBJ2-7	TGTGCCAGCAGCCCTGGACAGAGAGGTTCCTACGAGCAGTACTTC	CASSPGQRGSYEQYF
TRBV10-3	TRBD1	.	TRBJ2-7	TGTGCCTCCCGGACAGGGTCGAACGAGCAGTACTTC	CASRTGSNEQYF
TRBV11-2	TRBD2	.	TRBJ2-1	TGTGCCAGCAGCAGACCGGGACTAGCGGGAGTTCTTGAGCAGTTCTTC	CASSRPGLAGVLEQFF
TRBV5-8	TRBD1	.	TRBJ2-3	TGTGCCAGCAGCATCGGACAGGGGAGCACAGATACGCAGTATTTT	CASSIGQGSTDTQYF
TRBV7-2	.	.	TRBJ2-1	TGTGCCAGCAGCTTAATAACAAACACTTACAATGAGCAGTTCTTC	CASSLITNTYNEQFF
TRBV5-5	.	.	TRBJ2-5	TGTGCCAGCAGCTCTGGCCTTGAGTCGGAGACCCAGTACTTC	CASSSGLESETQYF
TRBV7-6	.	.	TRBJ1-4	TGTGCCAGCAGCTTGACCGGCCACAAAGCTGAAAAACTGTTTTTT	CASSLTGHKAEKLFF
TRBV7-6	TRBD1	.	TRBJ2-1	TGTGCCAGCAGCTCGGGACAGTTATTCGATGAGCAGTTCTTC	CASSSGQLFDEQFF
TRBV7-9	.	.	TRBJ2-1	TGTGCCAGCAGCTTTGGGAGAAATATCTACAATGAGCAGTTCTTC	CASSFGRNIYNEQFF
TRBV5-1	.	.	TRBJ1-4	TGCGCCAGCAGCTTAAACAGAGCAACTAATGAAAAACTGTTTTTT	CASSLNRATNEKLFF
TRBV9	TRBD2	.	TRBJ2-7	TGTGCCAGCAGCACGACTAGCGGGAGGTGGGAGCAGTACTTC	CASSTTSGRWEQYF
TRBV7-3	TRBD2	.	TRBJ2-5	TGTGCCAGCAGCCCGCGGGGGGCAGAGACCCAGTACTTC	CASSPRGAETQYF
TRBV28	TRBD1	.	TRBJ2-3	TGTGCCAGCAGTTTAACAGGGGGAGATACGCAGTATTTT	CASSLTGGDTQYF
TRBV7-8	.	.	TRBJ2-1	TGTGCCAGCAGCCTCGGGGCGGGACGGGGCACTGAGCAGTTCTTC	CASSLGAGRGTEQFF
TRBV4-3	.	.	TRBJ2-7	TGCGCCAGCAGCCAAGACTCTCCTCCAGGGGCCGCGGGCTACGAGCAGTACTTC	CASSQDSPPGAAGYEQYF
TRBV5-6	TRBD2	.	TRBJ2-1	TGTGCCAGCAGCTTGGCTGCGCGGGGGGGCCTCGATGAGCAGTTCTTC	CASSLAARGGLDEQFF
TRBV19	.	.	TRBJ2-3	TGTGCCAGTAGTATCCGGCGGGATCCCACAGATACGCAGTATTTT	CASSIRRDPTDTQYF
TRBV14	TRBD1	.	TRBJ1-1	TGTGCCAGCAGCCAACTTGCGGGACAGGGGGACACTGAAGCTTTCTTT	CASSQLAGQGDTEAFF
TRBV4-3	.	.	TRBJ2-3	TGCGCCAGCAGCCAAGATTCCAGCACAGATACGCAGTATTTT	CASSQDSSTDTQYF
TRBV15	TRBD2	few	TRBJ2-5	TGTGCCACCAGCAGGGCTAGCGGGAGCACCTGGGAGACCCAGTACTTC	CATSRASGSTWETQYF
TRBV5-1	TRBD1	.	TRBJ2-7	TGCGCCAGCAGCGGCACAGGGGGCAACCTCGCCGAGCAGTACTTC	CASSGTGGNLAEQYF
TRBV19	TRBD2	.	TRBJ2-3	TGTGCCAGTAGTACTGGGCTAGCGGGAGGACACAGCACAGATACGCAGTATTTT	CASSTGLAGGHSTDTQYF
TRBV5-4	.	.	TRBJ1-2	TGTGCCAGCAGCTTGGCCACAGAAGGGGGCTATGGCTACACCTTC	CASSLATEGGYGYTF
TRBV25-1	TRBD2	.	TRBJ2-5	TGTGCCAGCCCCCGGGTGGGAGCGGGGGGGCCCGAGACCCAGTACTTC	CASPRVGAGGPETQYF
TRBV2	.	few	TRBJ2-7	TGTGCCAGCAGTTATGGGACGGAAAACTTC	CASSYGTENF
TRBV28	TRBD1	.	TRBJ2-5	TGTGCCAGCAGCTCCAGGGGGCTGGAGACCCAGTACTTC	CASSSRGLETQYF
TRBV7-9	.	.	TRBJ2-3	TGTGCCAGCAGCTTAGGGGCAGGGGTCGGAGATACGCAGTATTTT	CASSLGAGVGDTQYF
TRBV27	TRBD1	.	TRBJ2-5	TGTGCCAGCAGTCAGCCCGGGACAGAAGAGACCCAGTACTTC	CASSQPGTEETQYF
TRBV27	TRBD1	.	TRBJ2-4	TGTGCCAGCAGAGGACAGGGGGCCAACATTCAGTACTTC	CASRGQGANIQYF
TRBV7-8	.	.	TRBJ1-5	TGTGCCAGCAGCTTAGGCGTGACCTCCGGTCAGCCCCAGCATTTT	CASSLGVTSGQPQHF
TRBV28	.	.	TRBJ2-7	TGTGCCAGCGGAGGGGTCGACGAGCAGTACTTC	CASGGVDEQYF
TRBV9	.	.	TRBJ2-1	TGTGCCAGCAGCGTAGGCATCTCCTACAATGAGCAGTTCTTC	CASSVGISYNEQFF
TRBV6-5	TRBD2	.	TRBJ2-3	TGTGCCAGCCCTAGTCCGGGAGGGCCTGATCATACGCAGTATTTT	CASPSPGGPDHTQYF
TRBV5-1	.	few	TRBJ2-7	TGCGCCAGCAGCTCCAGGGGCACCTACGAGCAGTACTTC	CASSSRGTYEQYF
TRBV29-1	.	.	TRBJ2-5	TGCAGCGTAGAAGTAATCTCCCAAGAGACCCAGTACTTC	CSVEVISQETQYF
TRBV28	.	.	TRBJ2-3	TGTGCCAGCAGTACCCGGGAAGGGGGCACAGATACGCAGTATTTT	CASSTREGGTDTQYF
TRBV28	.	.	TRBJ1-4	TGTGCCAGCAGTTTACAAAATCGGGGTGAAAAACTGTTTTTT	CASSLQNRGEKLFF
TRBV2	.	once	TRBJ1-3	TGTGCCAGCACTAGGACAGAAGCCTCTGGAAACACCATATATTTT	CASTRTEASGNTIYF
TRBV11-2	.	.	TRBJ1-3	TGTGCCAGCCCCCTGACAGGAAACACCATATATTTT	CASPLTGNTIYF
TRBV28	.	.	TRBJ2-7	TGTGCCAGCAGTTTAAGGGGGAACGAGCAGTACTTC	CASSLRGNEQYF
TRBV5-1	TRBD2	.	TRBJ2-1	TGCGCCAGCAGCTTGGCTCCGGGACTAGGGAATGAGCAGTTCTTC	CASSLAPGLGNEQFF
TRBV19	TRBD2	once	TRBJ2-3	TGTGCCAGTAGTATAGAGGGTGCGGGGGTTCCAGATACGCAGTATTTT	CASSIEGAGVPDTQYF
TRBV4-3	TRBD1	.	TRBJ2-7	TGCGCCAGCAGGCCCGGGACAGGAGACTACGAGCAGTACTTC	CASRPGTGDYEQYF
TRBV7-6	.	.	TRBJ1-5	TGTGCCAGCAGCGGGGGCCTCAATCAGCCCCAGCATTTT	CASSGGLNQPQHF
TRBV5-4	TRBD2	.	TRBJ2-7	TGTGCCAGCAGCTCGACTAGCGGGACGCACGAGCAGTACTTC	CASSSTSGTHEQYF
TRBV7-9	.	few	TRBJ2-1	TGTGCCAGCAGCCTAGGGCCCTCCCCTGAGCAGTTCTTC	CASSLGPSPEQFF
TRBV4-1	.	.	TRBJ2-1	TGCGCCAGCAGCCAAGACCAAAACAAGATCTACAATGAGCAGTTCTTC	CASSQDQNKIYNEQFF
TRBV9	.	.	TRBJ2-2	TGTGCCAGCAGCCCTCGCCTTGGCGGGCCCACCGGGGAGCTGTTTTTT	CASSPRLGGPTGELFF
TRBV6-6	TRBD2	.	TRBJ2-7	TGTGCCAGCAGTTACAGCGGGGGTCACGAGCAGTACTTC	CASSYSGGHEQYF
TRBV27	.	.	TRBJ2-2	TGTGCCAGCAGTTTAAGTAGGGGCAAATCCACCGGGGAGCTGTTTTTT	CASSLSRGKSTGELFF